Each of the 24 T cell receptor beta chains below was sequenced from the same sample in a study of T-cell memory formation after mild COVID-19. One entry per CDR3 protein results from TCRdb running MiXCR on the 5' RACE reads. The top ten clones hold approximately 12% of a sample with 400,000 to 550,000 distinct CDR3 sequences, approximately 25% of them seen once. The sequenced sample was PBMCs or a T cell subset sorted from them (not recorded which). The source is an adult woman who had mild COVID-19 (a few samples of this study predate the infection). Cell type and time point are not known.

The rearrangement links TRBV7-3 to TRBJ2-5; perhaps TRBD2 as D (5 bases). V was shortened by 5 bases and J by 1 base, with 14 bases between the two germline ends. CDR1 is SGHTA and CDR2 is FQGTGA in the germline V gene. The CDR3 is made up of 15 amino acids. CDR3 sequence (DNA): TGTGCCAGCAGCCCCGCGGGCAGTCCCCAAGAGACCCAGTACTTC. It is translated as CASSPAGSPQETQYF.

This clonotype was counted a few times. The gene calls are TRBV4-2 and TRBJ2-3, with TRBD2 matching 7 bases. This CDR3 is built from 15 residues. Trimming removed 2 bases from V and 2 bases from J; junction bases left unmatched: 4. The germline gives CDR1 LGHNA, CDR2 YNFKEQ. The CDR3 bases are TGTGCCAGCAGCCAACCGGGAGGCGACACAGATACGCAGTATTTT. Translating gives CASSQPGGDTDTQYF.

This clonotype was detected only a few times. The V call is TRBV7-8, the J call TRBJ2-3; D is perhaps TRBD2 (6 bases). Deletions cut 3 bases from V and 2 bases from J, with 12 bases between. Germline assignment: CDR1 SGHVS and CDR2 FQNEAQ. The CDR3 covers 15 residues. CDR3 residues: CASSLRRDFTDTQYF. In DNA form, the CDR3 reads TGTGCCAGCAGCTTGAGGCGGGACTTCACAGATACGCAGTATTTT.

This rearrangement joins TRBV24-1 to TRBJ2-6; 7 nucleotides match TRBD2. Germline V gene sequence: CDR1 KGHDR, CDR2 SFDVKD. After removal of 7 bases from V and 9 bases from J, the junction contained 20 bases not matched to a gene. This CDR3 is built from 18 residues. CDR3 protein: CATSPKRGGSGISNVLTF. Here the CDR3 DNA reads TGTGCCACCAGCCCCAAGCGGGGAGGATCGGGGATCAGCAACGTCCTGACTTTC.

The chain employs TRBV7-3 and TRBJ2-3; unclear D gene. CDR1 is SGHTA and CDR2 is FQGTGA in the germline V gene. There are 13 residues in the CDR3. The V and J ends lost 5 bases and 2 bases respectively, with 8 bases between them. The CDR3 DNA reads TGTGCCAGCAGCCCCCGCCACACAGATACGCAGTATTTT. It is translated as CASSPRHTDTQYF.

This clonotype showed up many times. CDR3 region: CAWRGRGYEQYF. The CDR3 bases are TGTGCCTGGAGGGGCAGGGGCTACGAGCAGTACTTC. The chain recombines TRBV30 with TRBJ2-7, with a tentative D call TRBD1 (6 bases). V lost 3 bases and J lost 3, with 9 bases in between. In germline, CDR1 is GTSNPN, CDR2 SVGIG (reference sequence). The CDR3 covers 12 residues.

J is TRBJ2-5 and V is TRBV29-1; a possible D gene is TRBD1 (6 bases). The ends were cut back, 2 bases at V and 2 bases at J, with 12 bases in the middle. The CDR3 length is 14 residues. Per the germline V gene, CDR1 is SQVTM and CDR2 is ANQGSEA. The CDR3 reads CSVELGTHQETQYF. The CDR3 nucleotides are TGCAGCGTTGAATTGGGGACACATCAAGAGACCCAGTACTTC.

Ten or more counts support this clonotype. CDR3 protein: CASSLGQGSWVTEAFF. In DNA, the CDR3 is TGCGCCAGCAGCTTGGGACAGGGTTCTTGGGTCACTGAAGCTTTCTTT. This chain links TRBV5-1 with TRBJ1-1; TRBD1 matches 7 bases. This CDR3 spans 16 amino acids. Trimming took 0 bases from V and 4 from J; bases not matched to a gene: 9. Germline V lookup: CDR1 SGHRS, CDR2 YFSETQ.

V and J are TRBV29-1 and TRBJ1-4; D remains unclear. This CDR3 is built from 11 residues. Trimming shortened V by 4 bases and J by 8 bases, and 8 bases separated the two germline ends. Per germline, CDR1 SQVTM and CDR2 ANQGSEA. The CDR3 sequence: CSVGAGEKLFF. The CDR3, as DNA: TGCAGCGTTGGGGCAGGCGAAAAACTGTTTTTT.

This clonotype was observed a handful of times. The V call is TRBV7-9, the J call TRBJ1-6, with D perhaps TRBD1 (6 bases). This CDR3 spans 14 amino acids. V was shortened by 5 bases and J by 8 bases, with 13 bases between the two germline ends. Looked up from germline, CDR1 is SEHNR and CDR2 is FQNEAQ (reference sequence). CDR3 sequence reads: CASSTRQEDSPLHF. CDR3 bases: TGTGCCAGCAGCACCCGACAGGAGGATTCACCCCTCCACTTT.

The chain joins TRBV5-4 to TRBJ2-5; 8 bases map to TRBD2. The CDR3 has 15 residues. V shed 4 bases, J shed 1 base, and the junction held 6 bases outside the gene matches. Per germline, CDR1 SGHNT and CDR2 YYREEE (reference sequence). The DNA for the CDR3 is TGTGCCAGCAGCCGAGCGGGGGAACCCCAAGAGACCCAGTACTTC. Its translation is CASSRAGEPQETQYF. Using reference TRBV5-4 and TRBJ2-5 for the parts outside the CDR3, the full variable domain is ETGVTQSPTHLIKTRGQQVTLRCSSQSGHNTVSWYQQALGQGPQFIFQYYREEENGRGNFPPRFSGLQFPNYSSELNVNALELDDSALYLCASSRAGEPQETQYFGPGTRLLVL.

The chain has TRBV7-9 and TRBJ1-2; 7 nucleotides align to TRBD1. The CDR3 is made up of 15 amino acids. Losses at the gene ends were 1 base for V and 8 bases for J; bases not matched to a gene: 10. Germline V CDR1 and CDR2: SEHNR, FQNEAQ (reference sequence). The CDR3 region has the DNA TGTGCCAGCAGCTTAGTACGGCCAGGGGGAGAAGGCTACACCTTC. It encodes CASSLVRPGGEGYTF.

The rearrangement links TRBV27 to TRBJ1-1; D unclear. This CDR3 has 15 amino acids. V was pared by 0 bases and J by 0 bases, with 8 bases between. CDR1 and CDR2 from the germline V gene are MNHEY and SMNVEV (reference sequence). The CDR3 bases are TGTGCCAGCAGTTTATCGCTTAGCCTGAACACTGAAGCTTTCTTT. It is translated as CASSLSLSLNTEAFF.

This clonotype has at least ten counts. One end of the junction does not line up with germline, which may come from a read error. This sequence joins TRBV20-1 and TRBJ2-1; tentatively, D is TRBD1 or TRBD2 (5 bases each). Germline V CDR1 and CDR2: DFQATT, SNEGSKA (reference sequence). The CDR3 totals 14 residues. The CDR3 here is CSARRGVSFNEQFF. The CDR3 DNA sequence: TGCAGTGCTAGAAGAGGGGTATCCTTCAATGAGCAGTTCTTC.

This clonotype occurred a few times. This chain joins TRBV5-1 and TRBJ1-5; tentative D call: TRBD1 (5 bases). CDR1 and CDR2 (germline): SGHRS, YFSETQ. V lost 4 bases to trimming and J lost 0 bases, with 20 bases between them. This CDR3 spans 18 amino acids. The CDR3 bases are TGCGCCAGCAGCCCCAGTGTGGGGGGAACAAATAGCAATCAGCCCCAGCATTTT. Protein product: CASSPSVGGTNSNQPQHF.

This clonotype was recorded many times. The V and J genes are TRBV12-3 or TRBV12-4 and TRBJ1-1, with D hard to call. The CDR3 length is 11 residues. Trimming left V 5 bases short and J 11 bases short, with 12 bases between. CDR3 loop: CASSLGSGAFF. CDR3 DNA sequence: TGTGCCAGCAGTCTCGGCTCTGGGGCTTTCTTT.

This clonotype appeared a few times. The J gene is TRBJ2-6, the V gene TRBV12-3 or TRBV12-4; 12 bases agree with TRBD1. The V segment lost 2 bases and the J segment 4 bases; nucleotides outside the gene matches: 6. CDR3 length equals 18 residues. The CDR3 loop is CASSLTGQGAHGANVLTF. As DNA, the CDR3 is TGTGCCAGCAGTTTAACGGGACAGGGGGCTCACGGGGCCAACGTCCTGACTTTC.

The sample holds a few counts of this clonotype. The chain carries TRBV6-5 and TRBJ1-5; no reliable D call. The germline V gene encodes CDR1 MNHEY and CDR2 SVGAGI. Deletions cut 3 bases from V and 0 bases from J, with 9 bases between. The CDR3 is made up of 15 amino acids. The CDR3 is CASSYSPYSNQPQHF. DNA for the CDR3: TGTGCCAGCAGTTATTCCCCGTATAGCAATCAGCCCCAGCATTTT.

The chain employs TRBV29-1 and TRBJ2-4, with 9 bases lining up with TRBD1. V shed 5 bases and J 8 bases; nucleotides not matched to a gene: 1. Germline CDR1 is SQVTM and CDR2 is ANQGSEA. The CDR3 loop spans 11 amino acids. The CDR3 DNA is TGCAGCGTTCGACAGGGGGACATTCAGTACTTC. Translating gives CSVRQGDIQYF.

The rearrangement links TRBV20-1 to TRBJ2-7, with unresolved D. Germline V gives CDR1 DFQATT, CDR2 SNEGSKA (reference sequence). Trimming left V 3 bases short and J 0 bases short, with 9 bases between. This CDR3 has 13 amino acids. The CDR3 DNA follows: TGCAGTGCTAGGACGGGCCACTCCTACGAGCAGTACTTC. This encodes CSARTGHSYEQYF.

In this sample, this clonotype turned up a few times. The chain carries TRBV5-1 and TRBJ2-2, with D possibly matching TRBD2 (6 bases). Germline V gene lookup returns CDR1 SGHRS and CDR2 YFSETQ. The length of the CDR3 is 15 residues. V lost 3 bases and J 6 bases, leaving 15 bases between the germline ends. This CDR3 is CASSYLTSGAGELFF. CDR3 DNA sequence: TGCGCCAGCAGCTACTTAACTTCGGGGGCCGGGGAGCTGTTTTTT.

This clonotype has ten or more counts. The chain is built from TRBV9 and TRBJ2-2; D remains unclear. V lost 0 bases, J lost 0 bases, and 6 bases lay in between. CDR3 size: 15 residues. The germline gives CDR1 SGDLS, CDR2 YYNGEE. The CDR3 nucleotides read TGTGCCAGCAGCGTAGGGATCGCGAACACCGGGGAGCTGTTTTTT. Translating gives CASSVGIANTGELFF.

The chain carries TRBV9 and TRBJ2-1; 12 bases are a match to TRBD2. Trimming removed 3 bases from V and 3 bases from J; junction bases left unmatched: 7. The CDR3 sequence is 17 residues long. Germline CDR1 and CDR2: SGDLS and YYNGEE. The DNA of the CDR3 is TGTGCCAGCAGCGCAGCGACTAGCGGGAGTATCTACAATGAGCAGTTCTTC. The encoded protein is CASSAATSGSIYNEQFF.

The chain has TRBV4-1 and TRBJ1-2; D is unclear. The CDR3 has 14 residues. V was cut by 0 bases and J by 2 bases, with 7 bases left in between. From germline, CDR1 is MGHRA and CDR2 YSYEKL. CDR3 nucleotides: TGCGCCAGCAGCCAAGATGGGGAGAACTATGGCTACACCTTC. This gives the protein CASSQDGENYGYTF.